The 20 T cell receptor beta chains presented below share a single source sample, sequenced in a study of shared clonotypes between healthy human individuals. The method was immunoSEQ multiplex PCR; TCRdb's version includes in-frame clones alone and lacks a portion of them. This sample has about a million clones, with roughly 80% found just once. The sequenced sample consisted of memory CD4+ T cells from PBMCs. Subset in this sample: CD45RA-negative fraction. Every receptor here comes from a man aged 18 to 29 in good health. Some clones in this sample may be carry-over from other donors' samples.

The rearrangement uses TRBV7-9 and TRBJ2-2; D possibly matches TRBD1 or TRBD2 (6 bases each). Per germline, CDR1 SEHNR and CDR2 FQNEAQ (reference sequence). CDR3 length equals 17 residues. V was cut by 5 bases and J by 5 bases, with 21 bases left in between. The CDR3 loop reads CASSRGSTGRWTGELFF. CDR3 bases: TGTGCCAGCAGCCGTGGTAGTACAGGGAGGTGGACCGGGGAGCTGTTTTTT. Full variable domain (remainder filled in from reference TRBV7-9 and TRBJ2-2): DTGVSQNPRHKITKRGQNVTFRCDPISEHNRLYWYRQTLGQGPEFLTYFQNEAQLEKSRLLSDRFSAERPKGSFSTLEIQRTEQGDSAMYLCASSRGSTGRWTGELFFGEGSRLTVL.

This clone has more than one count but fewer than ten. V gene TRBV4-1 combines with J gene TRBJ1-1; weak D call: TRBD1 (6 bases). This CDR3 has 14 residues. The germline V gene encodes CDR1 MGHRA and CDR2 YSYEKL. The V end lost 8 bases, the J end lost 10 bases, and 23 bases lay between the germline ends. This CDR3 reads CASGGDRAAVGAFF. CDR3 nucleotides: TGCGCCAGCGGGGGCGACCGGGCCGCAGTCGGAGCTTTCTTT.

Only one count was recorded for this clone. This chain links TRBV7-6 with TRBJ1-3; tentative D call: TRBD1 (5 bases). The V end was cut by 3 bases, the J end by 0 bases, with 9 bases between. CDR1 and CDR2 from the germline V gene are SGHVS and FNYEAQ. The CDR3 consists of 15 residues. In nucleotides, the CDR3 is TGTGCCAGCAGCTTGGGACTGTTCTCTGGAAACACCATATATTTT. Its translation: CASSLGLFSGNTIYF.

The chain is built from TRBV7-3 and TRBJ2-4; D remains unclear. The CDR3 sequence is 16 residues long. V gave up 2 bases and J gave up 0 bases, with 11 bases separating them. The germline V gene encodes CDR1 SGHTA and CDR2 FQGTGA. CDR3 sequence: CASSLPGLKAKNIQYF. The CDR3 DNA reads as TGTGCCAGCAGCTTACCGGGTCTCAAAGCCAAAAACATTCAGTACTTC.

The chain joins TRBV4-1 to TRBJ2-3; TRBD2 matches at 9 bases. J gave up 10 bases and V 4 bases, and 6 bases lay outside the gene matches. Germline V gene data show CDR1 as MGHRA and CDR2 as YSYEKL. CDR3 length: 13 amino acids. The CDR3 sequence: CASSPPGLAAQYF. The CDR3 bases are TGCGCCAGCAGCCCCCCGGGACTAGCCGCGCAGTATTTT.

The chain recombines TRBV27 with TRBJ2-3; 13 nucleotides line up with TRBD2. Germline V lookup: CDR1 MNHEY, CDR2 SMNVEV (reference sequence). Trimming took 5 bases from V and 8 from J; bases not matched to a gene: 7. The CDR3 totals 15 residues. The CDR3: CASSTGLAGVGTQYF. The CDR3 coding sequence is TGTGCCAGCAGTACCGGACTAGCGGGAGTTGGTACGCAGTATTTT.

Here the CDR3 DNA reads TGCGCCAGCAGCCAAACCCCAGGGTGGGAAGAAAAACTGTTTTTT. Encoded protein: CASSQTPGWEEKLFF. The chain links TRBV5-1 to TRBJ1-4; a possible D gene is TRBD1 (5 bases). V lost 4 bases and J lost 8, with 18 bases in between. The CDR3 extends over 15 amino acids. Germline values: CDR1 SGHRS, CDR2 YFSETQ.

This chain links TRBV7-8 with TRBJ1-2, with 11 bases that match TRBD1. V lost 1 base and J lost 4; bases outside the gene matches: 2. Germline CDR1 SGHVS, CDR2 FQNEAQ. CDR3 length: 15 residues. CDR3 in amino acids: CASSLEGTGGYGYTF. CDR3 sequence (DNA): TGTGCCAGCAGCTTAGAGGGGACAGGGGGCTATGGCTACACCTTC.

Details on this clone: It may be a read error: a sequence one base away is much more abundant. Other DNA sequences in the same sample also yield this CDR3. V gene TRBV28 combines with J gene TRBJ1-4; maybe TRBD1 (5 bases). The germline V gene encodes CDR1 MDHEN and CDR2 SYDVKM. This CDR3 contains 15 residues. V was clipped by 3 bases and J by 0 bases, with 8 bases between them. The CDR3 spells CASSLAGATNEKLFF. DNA for the CDR3: TGTGCCAGCAGTTTGGCGGGGGCAACTAATGAAAAACTGTTTTTT.

The chain has TRBV6-1 and TRBJ2-1; tentatively, D is TRBD1 (5 bases). Germline CDR1 and CDR2: MNHNS and SASEGT. This CDR3 is 14 amino acids long. Trimming cost V 2 bases and J 0 bases, with 5 bases left between them. Written as DNA, the CDR3 is TGTGCCAGCAGTGAAAGGGGCTCCTACAATGAGCAGTTCTTC. Amino acid sequence: CASSERGSYNEQFF.

This clone was seen once. The V gene is TRBV27, the J gene TRBJ2-1, with D possibly matching TRBD1 (5 bases). This CDR3 is 19 amino acids long. Germline V CDR1 and CDR2: MNHEY, SMNVEV (reference sequence). V dropped 0 bases and J dropped 8 bases, with 26 bases sitting between them. The CDR3 sequence: CASSLSVRWRSRVSDEQFF. CDR3 nucleotides: TGTGCCAGCAGTTTATCCGTTCGTTGGAGATCCAGGGTATCGGATGAGCAGTTCTTC.

Only a few counts were recorded for this clone. This chain uses TRBV10-3 with TRBJ2-3, with TRBD2 matching 10 bases. The CDR3 spans 16 residues. Losses at the gene ends were 4 bases for V and 5 bases for J; bases not matched to a gene: 9. Germline V lookup: CDR1 ENHRY, CDR2 SYGVKD. CDR3 loop: CAISGQTSGIKDTQYF. The DNA for the CDR3 is TGTGCCATCAGTGGACAAACTAGCGGGATTAAAGATACGCAGTATTTT.

The chain has TRBV4-2 and TRBJ1-5; D is ambiguous. CDR3 length: 15 residues. The V gene's germline CDR1 is LGHNA and CDR2 YNFKEQ. Trimming pared 3 bases from V and 4 bases from J, leaving 13 bases between. DNA for the CDR3: TGTGCCAGCAGCCAGAACCGGAGACCGAATCAGCCCCAGCATTTT. Its translation is CASSQNRRPNQPQHF.

This chain connects TRBV28 to TRBJ2-7, with 9 bases identical to TRBD1. The CDR3 spans 16 residues. The trim removed 7 bases at V and 0 bases at J, leaving 10 bases unmatched. CDR1 is MDHEN and CDR2 is SYDVKM in the germline V gene. CDR3 protein: CASTRTGAQSSYEQYF. The DNA of the CDR3 is TGTGCCAGCACCCGGACAGGGGCCCAGAGCTCCTACGAGCAGTACTTC. The full variable domain, completed using reference TRBV28 and TRBJ2-7, is DVKVTQSSRYLVKRTGEKVFLECVQDMDHENMFWYRQDPGLGLRLIYFSYDVKMKEKGDIPEGYSVSREKKERFSLILESASTNQTSMYLCASTRTGAQSSYEQYFGPGTRLTVT.

For this clone: Other DNA variants within this sample encode the same CDR3. The chain uses TRBV5-1 and TRBJ1-3; unclear D gene. This CDR3 contains 15 residues. Trimming pared 2 bases from V and 0 bases from J, leaving 9 bases between. CDR1 and CDR2 from the germline V gene are SGHRS and YFSETQ. CDR3 protein: CASSFDGSSGNTIYF. The CDR3 nucleotides read TGCGCCAGCAGCTTCGACGGGAGCTCTGGAAACACCATATATTTT.

V gene TRBV4-2 combines with J gene TRBJ2-1; maybe TRBD2 (6 bases). The germline CDR1 and CDR2 sequences are LGHNA and YNFKEQ. CDR3 length: 15 residues. The V gene lost 3 bases and the J gene lost 4 bases, with 13 bases spanning the gap. Written as DNA, the CDR3 is TGTGCCAGCAGCCAGGACCGGGACTCTTACAATGAGCAGTTCTTC. Translation gives CASSQDRDSYNEQFF.

The chain couples TRBV7-2 to TRBJ2-7; D unresolved. V lost 4 bases to trimming and J lost 6 bases, with 13 bases between them. The CDR3 spans 13 residues. CDR1 and CDR2 (germline): SGHTA, FQGNSA. CDR3 in DNA: TGTGCCAGCAGCTCCTCATACCGCTCCGAGCAGTACTTC. Translation gives CASSSSYRSEQYF.

This rearrangement joins TRBV18 to TRBJ1-2; unclear D gene. The ends were cut back, 2 bases at V and 4 bases at J, with 14 bases in the middle. The CDR3 runs 15 residues. Germline values: CDR1 KGHSH, CDR2 LQKENI. The CDR3 DNA reads as TGTGCCAGCTCACCAAACCTAGGGCCCGTCTATGGCTACACCTTC. Encoded protein: CASSPNLGPVYGYTF.

In this sample, this clone turned up many times. This sequence joins TRBV11-1 and TRBJ2-5; 7 positions match TRBD2. Trimming removed 0 bases from V and 1 base from J; junction bases left unmatched: 8. The germline CDR1 and CDR2 sequences are SGHAT and FQDESV (reference sequence). The CDR3 totals 17 residues. DNA for the CDR3: TGTGCCAGCAGCTTAGCGCTCGGGGGGTACCCCCAAGAGACCCAGTACTTC. It specifies CASSLALGGYPQETQYF.

The genes are TRBV18 and TRBJ2-3, with TRBD2 identical over 13 bases. Losses at the gene ends were 5 bases for V and 8 bases for J; bases not matched to a gene: 7. CDR1 and CDR2 (germline): KGHSH, LQKENI. This CDR3 has 15 amino acids. The CDR3 region is CASSSGLAGAPTQYF. The CDR3 nucleotides are TGTGCCAGCTCATCCGGACTAGCGGGAGCCCCTACGCAGTATTTT.